This T cell receptor beta chain appears in the sequencing data of a study of glioma-infiltrating T cells. This clonotype was seen ten or more times. TCR alpha and beta CDR3 regions were amplified from RNA using iRepertoire nested multiplex PCR. Input was roughly 85-400 ng of tissue mRNA or PBMC total RNA. TCRdb reanalysed the multiplex PCR reads using MiXCR and keeps one entry per CDR3 protein. In the table there are some 160,000 distinct CDR3 sequences, around 40% of which are singletons. V shed 0 bases and J shed 6 bases, with 10 bases lying between them. CDR1 and CDR2 (germline): LGHNA, YNFKEQ. The CDR3 runs 14 residues.

The rearrangement uses TRBV4-2 and TRBJ2-3; D unclear. The source material was glioma tissue, nonneoplastic brain tissue, or PBMCs (not recorded which). The sequence was collected from a human donor with low-grade glioma or glioblastoma, undergoing nonglioma brain surgery, or in good health (not recorded which). This CDR3 is CASSQERVSDTQYF. CDR3 DNA: TGTGCCAGCAGCCAAGAACGAGTTTCCGATACGCAGTATTTT.